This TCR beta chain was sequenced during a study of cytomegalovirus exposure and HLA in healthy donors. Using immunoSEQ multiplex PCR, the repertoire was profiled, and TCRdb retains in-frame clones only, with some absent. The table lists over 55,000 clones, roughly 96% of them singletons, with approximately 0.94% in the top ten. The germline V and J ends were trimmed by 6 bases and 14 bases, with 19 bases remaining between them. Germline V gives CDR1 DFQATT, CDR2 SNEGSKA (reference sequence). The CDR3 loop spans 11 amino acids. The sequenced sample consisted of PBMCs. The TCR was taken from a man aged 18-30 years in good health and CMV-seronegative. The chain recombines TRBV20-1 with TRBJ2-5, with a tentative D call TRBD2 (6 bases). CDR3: CSARLGRGAYF. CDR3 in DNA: TGCAGTGCCCGACTCGGGCGGGGTGCATACTTC.